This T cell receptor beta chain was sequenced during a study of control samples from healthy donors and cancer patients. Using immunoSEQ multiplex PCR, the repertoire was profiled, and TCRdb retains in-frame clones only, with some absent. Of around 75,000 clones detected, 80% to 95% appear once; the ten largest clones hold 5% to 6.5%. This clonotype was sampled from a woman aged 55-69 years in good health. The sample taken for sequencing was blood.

As DNA, the CDR3 is TGTCACAGAGAGCCAGGGAATGAGCAGTTCTTC. This gives the protein CHREPGNEQFF. The rearrangement uses TRBV7-5 and TRBJ2-1; the D call in the table, TRBD1, was not verified against the DNA. TRBV7-5 is given as a pseudogene. The CDR3 consists of 11 residues.